Sequencing of this T cell receptor beta chain was carried out in a study of T-cell reconstitution after alpha-beta-depleted transplantation in children. During its preparation, the TCRbeta library received unique molecular identifiers. Each CDR3 protein gets one entry after TCRdb re-called the PCR reads with MiXCR. This sample has around 490,000 distinct CDR3 sequences; roughly 10% occur once, and the top ten carry around 15%. CDR3 size: 14 residues. The germline V and J ends were trimmed by 5 bases and 5 bases, with 16 bases remaining between them. Germline V gene lookup returns CDR1 DFQATT and CDR2 SNEGSKA (reference sequence).

This TCR derives from a female patient younger than 10 who had a stem cell transplant for aplastic anemia, so the T cells may come from the graft donor. This chain links TRBV20-1 with TRBJ1-5; TRBD1 is a possible D gene (6 bases). The sample was PBMCs, mostly from graft donor cells, taken 180 days after TCRalphabeta/CD19-depleted stem cell transplant. CDR3 amino acids: CSAGGPGADQPQHF. The CDR3 DNA reads as TGCAGTGCTGGGGGCCCAGGGGCCGATCAGCCCCAGCATTTT.